This TCR beta chain was retrieved from a study of OX40 agonist ivuxolimab in advanced cancers. Across the study: Ivuxolimab doses were 0.01, 0.1, 0.3, 1.5, 3 or 10 mg/kg every 2 weeks. Patients enrolled in dose escalation were diagnosed with hepatocellular carcinoma, melanoma, renal cell or head and neck cancer.

About this clone: Its antigen is still unknown.

Assay used: immunoSEQ multiplex PCR; TCRdb lists only in-frame clones, some missing. Of tens of thousands of clones in the sample, about 81% were seen once. Whole-study results and caveats: Average numbers of expanded clones were greater in CD8+ T cells than in CD4+. Undetermined was the antigen specificity of the expanded peripheral T cells.

This CDR3 spans 13 amino acids. J gave up 7 bases and V 5 bases, and 5 bases lay outside the gene matches. Germline lookup yields CDR1 SGHTS and CDR2 YDEGEE. Sequencing used CD4+ or CD8+ T cells sorted from blood, obtained in a trial of the OX40 agonist ivuxolimab. This clonotype was sampled from an adult with an advanced solid tumor such as melanoma, head and neck, liver or kidney cancer. The V and J genes are TRBV5-8 and TRBJ2-7; 11 nucleotides line up with TRBD1. The chain's CDR3 is CASSGQGAREQYF. The DNA for the CDR3 is TGTGCCAGCAGTGGACAGGGGGCGCGGGAGCAGTACTTC.